This TCR beta chain was sequenced in a study of CD8+ T cells in alopecia areata. The ends were cut back, 7 bases at V and 4 bases at J, with 16 bases in the middle. The CDR3 totals 13 residues. Germline CDR1 is SQVTM and CDR2 is ANQGSEA. Indicated treatment: oral pan-JAK inhibitor, 5-10 mg twice daily. Separation by sorting yielded CD4+ and CD8+ T cells from PBMCs. Following extraction, RNA underwent reverse transcription to cDNA, which served as the sequencing template. Sequencing was performed with immunoSEQ multiplex PCR; in TCRdb, only in-frame clones are kept and a portion is missing. The profile shows around 100,000 clones, 56% of them singletons.

The gene calls are TRBV29-1 and TRBJ1-1; D possibly corresponds to TRBD1 (5 bases). Source: CD4+ T cells sorted from blood, taken at week 24, from a patient treated with tofacitinib. The source is a human donor with alopecia areata. CDR3 sequence (DNA): TGCAGCGCCTCCGGGCTTAGGGGCACTGAAGCTTTCTTT. This codes for CSASGLRGTEAFF.